This TCR beta chain was identified during a study of blood T cell repertoires in COVID-19. At the level of the study: Nucleic acid was either cDNA or gDNA, and it came from T cells, B-cell-depleted T cells, or PBMCs.

Only in-frame clones appear in the TCRdb table, and some are missing; sequencing was by immunoSEQ multiplex PCR. The sample includes tens of thousands of clones, around 83% of them seen just once. CDR3 length: 16 residues. V was pared by 4 bases and J by 0 bases, with 13 bases between. From germline, CDR1 is LGHDT and CDR2 YNNKEL (reference sequence). The chain combines TRBV3-1 (or the pseudogene TRBV3-2) with TRBJ2-4; weak D call: TRBD2 (6 bases). The clonotype originates from a man aged 65 to 79 with active COVID-19. Sequencing was carried out using peripheral blood. In DNA, the CDR3 is TGTGCCAGCAGCCGCGGGTGGCGGGGAGCCAAAAACATTCAGTACTTC. This codes for CASSRGWRGAKNIQYF.